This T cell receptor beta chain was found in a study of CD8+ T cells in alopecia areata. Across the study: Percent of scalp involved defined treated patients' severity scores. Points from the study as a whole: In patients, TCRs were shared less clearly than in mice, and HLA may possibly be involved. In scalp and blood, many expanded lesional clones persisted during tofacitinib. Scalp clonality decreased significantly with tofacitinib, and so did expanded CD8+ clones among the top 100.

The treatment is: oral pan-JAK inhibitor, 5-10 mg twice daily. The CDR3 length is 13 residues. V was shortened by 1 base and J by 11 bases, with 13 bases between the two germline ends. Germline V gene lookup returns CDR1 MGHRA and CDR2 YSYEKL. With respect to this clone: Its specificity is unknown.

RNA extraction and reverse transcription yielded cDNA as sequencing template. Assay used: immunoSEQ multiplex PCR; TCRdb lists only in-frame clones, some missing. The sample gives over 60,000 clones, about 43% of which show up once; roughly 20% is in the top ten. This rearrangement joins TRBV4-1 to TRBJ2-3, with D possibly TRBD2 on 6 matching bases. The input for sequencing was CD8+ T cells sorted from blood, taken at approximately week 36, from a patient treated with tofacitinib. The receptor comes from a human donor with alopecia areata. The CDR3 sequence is CASSQVSSSEQYF. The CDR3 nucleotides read TGCGCCAGCAGCCAAGTAAGCTCTAGCGAGCAGTATTTT.